These 13 T cell receptor beta chains came from one sample sequenced in a study of control samples from healthy donors and cancer patients (TCRdb year 2020). Library prep was done by the immunoSEQ multiplex PCR assay. Drawn from immuneACCESS, this table holds only the in-frame rearrangements with V and J called that TCRdb kept. Clones are partly lost; checked studies trace under half to an unresolved V gene and leave the rest unexplained. The sample table records roughly 12,000 clones; roughly 95% of these occur just once. The ten most abundant clones make up over 20% of the sample. The sample consisted of PBMCs. The receptors were sampled from a man between 65 and 85 years old with head and neck cancer.

This clone was found a few times. The chain has TRBV11-2 and TRBJ2-3; possible D gene TRBD2, 6 bases. CDR3 size: 18 residues. The V gene's germline CDR1 is SGHAT and CDR2 FQNNGV. V lost 0 bases and J 5 bases, leaving 21 bases between the germline ends. The CDR3 loop is CASSLEIRGTQGGDTQYF. In DNA, the CDR3 is TGTGCCAGCAGCTTAGAAATCCGGGGGACCCAGGGCGGAGATACGCAGTATTTT.

This clone showed up just once. The CDR3 protein is CASSQESRGQYF. CDR3 bases: TGTGCCAGCAGCCAAGAGTCCCGGGGGCAGTACTTC. The V call is TRBV3-1 (or the pseudogene TRBV3-2), the J call TRBJ2-7; D is possibly TRBD2 (5 bases). The CDR3 is 12 residues long. Germline V CDR1 and CDR2: LGHDT, YNNKEL (reference sequence). V shed 0 bases and J shed 9 bases, with 9 bases lying between them.

This chain links TRBV18 with TRBJ1-1; D is undetermined. Germline V gene data show CDR1 as KGHSH and CDR2 as LQKENI. Trimming cost V 4 bases and J 3 bases, with 9 bases left between them. CDR3 length equals 13 residues. For the CDR3, the DNA is TGTGCCAGCTCACTGGAGGGCGACACTGAAGCTTTCTTT. Protein: CASSLEGDTEAFF. Full variable domain (outside the CDR3, taken from reference TRBV18 and TRBJ1-1): NAGVMQNPRHLVRRRGQEARLRCSPMKGHSHVYWYRQLPEEGLKFMVYLQKENIIDESGMPKERFSAEFPKEGPSILRIQQVVRGDSAAYFCASSLEGDTEAFFGQGTRLTVV.

The V gene is TRBV5-4, the J gene TRBJ1-2; TRBD1 aligns across 12 bases. The CDR3 runs 18 residues. Germline lookup yields CDR1 SGHNT and CDR2 YYREEE (reference sequence). Trimming removed 0 bases from V and 7 bases from J; junction bases left unmatched: 13. CDR3 residues: CASSLGDVGDRGPSGYTF. In DNA form, the CDR3 reads TGTGCCAGCAGCTTGGGCGACGTTGGGGACAGGGGGCCGTCTGGCTACACCTTC. The full variable domain, its missing parts supplied by reference TRBV5-4 and TRBJ1-2, is ETGVTQSPTHLIKTRGQQVTLRCSSQSGHNTVSWYQQALGQGPQFIFQYYREEENGRGNFPPRFSGLQFPNYSSELNVNALELDDSALYLCASSLGDVGDRGPSGYTFGSGTRLTVV.

V and J are TRBV5-8 and TRBJ1-4; D is perhaps TRBD1 (5 bases). Germline CDR1 is SGHTS and CDR2 is YDEGEE. CDR3 size: 15 residues. The ends were cut back, 2 bases at V and 7 bases at J, with 15 bases in the middle. The CDR3 sequence: CASSFPGALTEKLFF. The CDR3 DNA reads as TGTGCCAGCAGCTTCCCCGGGGCGCTAACTGAAAAACTGTTTTTT.

This chain joins TRBV5-1 and TRBJ2-6, with D hard to call. V lost 4 bases, J lost 0 bases, and 5 bases lay in between. This CDR3 is 14 amino acids long. Germline CDR1 SGHRS, CDR2 YFSETQ. For the CDR3, the DNA is TGCGCCAGCAGCGAAGTCTCTGGGGCCAACGTCCTGACTTTC. Protein: CASSEVSGANVLTF.

This sequence joins TRBV9 and TRBJ2-1; unclear D gene. Trimming shortened V by 3 bases and J by 1 base, and 11 bases separated the two germline ends. The CDR3 sequence is 15 residues long. CDR1 and CDR2 (germline): SGDLS, YYNGEE. CDR3 nucleotides: TGTGCCAGCAGCGCAACCTTGGGTTCCTACAATGAGCAGTTCTTC. Protein sequence: CASSATLGSYNEQFF.

The rearrangement joins TRBV20-1 to TRBJ2-2; D unresolved. CDR1 and CDR2 from the germline V gene are DFQATT and SNEGSKA (reference sequence). The CDR3 totals 11 residues. The CDR3 sequence is CAVLNTGELFF. The CDR3 coding sequence is TGCGCCGTGCTGAACACCGGGGAGCTGTTTTTT.

The V and J genes are TRBV14 and TRBJ2-6; D perhaps matches TRBD2 (6 bases). Germline CDR1 and CDR2: SGHDN and FVKESK. The CDR3 has 16 amino acids. Trimming shortened V by 4 bases and J by 0 bases, and 10 bases separated the two germline ends. The DNA of the CDR3 is TGTGCCAGCAGCCCCACCGGGAGCTCTGGGGCCAACGTCCTGACTTTC. Protein: CASSPTGSSGANVLTF. Supplemented by reference TRBV14 and TRBJ2-6, the full variable domain reads EAGVTQFPSHSVIEKGQTVTLRCDPISGHDNLYWYRRVMGKEIKFLLHFVKESKQDESGMPNNRFLAERTGGTYSTLKVQPAELEDSGVYFCASSPTGSSGANVLTFGAGSRLTVL.

V usage is TRBV7-9 and J usage is TRBJ2-7; no reliable D call. The CDR3 is 16 residues long. Germline CDR1 reads SEHNR; CDR2 reads FQNEAQ (reference sequence). The germline V and J ends were trimmed by 5 bases and 0 bases, with 17 bases remaining between them. The chain's CDR3 is CASSKWVGPSSYEQYF. In DNA, the CDR3 is TGTGCCAGCAGCAAATGGGTAGGGCCCAGCTCCTACGAGCAGTACTTC.

This chain uses TRBV10-3 with TRBJ2-1; tentative D call: TRBD2 (5 bases). Per germline, CDR1 ENHRY and CDR2 SYGVKD. This CDR3 region has 13 residues. The V end lost 0 bases, the J end lost 7 bases, and 7 bases lay between the germline ends. CDR3 nucleotides: TGTGCCATCAGTGAGTCGAGGGAGAATGAGCAGTTCTTC. It is translated as CAISESRENEQFF.

The chain combines TRBV7-8 with TRBJ2-5; TRBD2 matches at 8 bases. The CDR3 covers 12 residues. V was pared by 5 bases and J by 4 bases, with 0 bases of the junction left unmatched. Germline loops: CDR1 SGHVS, CDR2 FQNEAQ. The CDR3 DNA reads as TGTGCCAGCAGCCGGGGGGGAGAGACCCAGTACTTC. Translated, it gives CASSRGGETQYF.

This chain connects TRBV3-1 (or the pseudogene TRBV3-2) to TRBJ2-1; no definite D call. This CDR3 is 14 amino acids long. Deletions cut 5 bases from V and 2 bases from J, with 10 bases between. Germline CDR1 LGHDT, CDR2 YNNKEL (reference sequence). This chain's CDR3 is CASSETTTYNEQFF. The CDR3 nucleotides are TGTGCCAGCAGCGAAACTACTACCTACAATGAGCAGTTCTTC.